This passage covers 10 T cell receptor beta chains from one sample sequenced in a study of cytomegalovirus exposure and HLA in healthy donors (dated by TCRdb to about 2017). The method was the immunoSEQ multiplex PCR assay. The multiplex PCR relied on a mix of 60 forward primers for TCR Vbeta segments and 13 reverse primers for TCR Jbeta segments. TCRdb stores this immuneACCESS table with in-frame sequences only. Part of the clones is absent; in the studies checked, under half of the shortfall reflects unresolved V genes, and no reason is known for the rest. For this sample the table gives some 130,000 clones, of which approximately 81% were detected only once. The ten most abundant clones make up roughly 2% of the sample. Material: PBMCs. All receptors derive from a man between 18 and 35 years old in good health and CMV-seronegative.

This chain connects TRBV10-3 to TRBJ2-1; D is ambiguous. Trimming pared 8 bases from V and 0 bases from J, leaving 8 bases between. CDR3 length: 13 residues. Germline loops: CDR1 ENHRY, CDR2 SYGVKD. CDR3 sequence: CAISRSSYNEQFF. The CDR3 region has the DNA TGTGCCATCTCGCGTAGCTCCTACAATGAGCAGTTCTTC.

The CDR3: CASSQDRLLAGETGELFF. As DNA, the CDR3 is TGCGCCAGCAGCCAAGATAGATTGCTAGCGGGAGAGACCGGGGAGCTGTTTTTT. The V and J genes are TRBV4-3 and TRBJ2-2, with 10 bases identical to TRBD2. The length of the CDR3 is 18 residues. Germline CDR1 LGHNA, CDR2 YSLEER. The V and J ends lost 0 bases and 5 bases, in that order; junction bases with no gene match: 9.

J is TRBJ2-2 and V is TRBV19, with a weak D call TRBD1 (5 bases). Germline V gene data show CDR1 as LNHDA and CDR2 as SQIVND (reference sequence). The CDR3 has 13 amino acids. The germline V and J ends were trimmed by 5 bases and 6 bases, with 10 bases remaining between them. CDR3 in amino acids: CASSGVGAGELFF. For the CDR3, the DNA is TGTGCCAGTAGTGGAGTAGGGGCCGGGGAGCTGTTTTTT.

Details on this clone: The sample has other DNA sequences that encode this CDR3 too. V usage is TRBV5-1 and J usage is TRBJ1-1; no clear D gene. The CDR3 consists of 14 residues. The ends were cut back, 5 bases at V and 0 bases at J, with 11 bases in the middle. Germline V gene sequence: CDR1 SGHRS, CDR2 YFSETQ. Here the CDR3 DNA reads TGCGCCAGCAGTCCCGGGAACATGAACACTGAAGCTTTCTTT. It codes for CASSPGNMNTEAFF.

V usage is TRBV9 and J usage is TRBJ2-1; TRBD2 aligns across 8 bases. Germline V gene lookup returns CDR1 SGDLS and CDR2 YYNGEE. J was trimmed by 13 bases and V by 1 base; bases with no gene match: 13. The CDR3 sequence is 15 residues long. This CDR3 reads CASSVRGGPGLGQFF. For the CDR3, the DNA is TGTGCCAGCAGCGTAAGGGGGGGACCGGGACTAGGTCAGTTCTTC.

The gene calls are TRBV7-9 and TRBJ2-1; tentatively, D is TRBD2 (5 bases). The germline CDR1 and CDR2 sequences are SEHNR and FQNEAQ (reference sequence). The CDR3 spans 11 residues. The ends were cut back, 5 bases at V and 10 bases at J, with 9 bases in the middle. The CDR3 sequence is CASSAGLEQFF. The DNA of the CDR3 is TGTGCCAGCAGCGCTGGACTCGAGCAGTTCTTC. The whole variable domain, remainder taken from reference TRBV7-9 and TRBJ2-1, is DTGVSQNPRHKITKRGQNVTFRCDPISEHNRLYWYRQTLGQGPEFLTYFQNEAQLEKSRLLSDRFSAERPKGSFSTLEIQRTEQGDSAMYLCASSAGLEQFFGPGTRLTVL.

CDR3 residues: CASSFLGQGAQNIQYF. As DNA, the CDR3 is TGTGCCAGCAGTTTTCTGGGACAGGGGGCCCAAAACATTCAGTACTTC. The chain joins TRBV28 to TRBJ2-4; the match to TRBD1 covers 12 bases. Germline assignment: CDR1 MDHEN and CDR2 SYDVKM. The CDR3 is made up of 16 amino acids. The trim removed 3 bases at V and 5 bases at J, leaving 5 bases unmatched. Together with reference TRBV28 and TRBJ2-4, the CDR3 gives the full variable domain: DVKVTQSSRYLVKRTGEKVFLECVQDMDHENMFWYRQDPGLGLRLIYFSYDVKMKEKGDIPEGYSVSREKKERFSLILESASTNQTSMYLCASSFLGQGAQNIQYFGAGTRLSVL.

V is TRBV7-9 and J is TRBJ2-1; perhaps TRBD1 as D (6 bases). Per the germline V gene, CDR1 is SEHNR and CDR2 is FQNEAQ (reference sequence). Trimming pared 1 base from V and 8 bases from J, leaving 15 bases between. This CDR3 has 15 amino acids. DNA of the CDR3: TGTGCCAGCAGCTTAGGACAGGCCCGGCAAGATGAGCAGTTCTTC. Its translation: CASSLGQARQDEQFF.

This sequence joins TRBV18 and TRBJ2-7; D possibly corresponds to TRBD1 (6 bases). Germline loops: CDR1 KGHSH, CDR2 LQKENI. The CDR3 covers 15 residues. The V gene lost 2 bases and the J gene lost 3 bases, with 14 bases spanning the gap. CDR3 protein: CASSPGAGDLYEQYF. Written as DNA, the CDR3 is TGTGCCAGCTCACCAGGAGCAGGGGACCTCTACGAGCAGTACTTC. Supplemented by reference TRBV18 and TRBJ2-7, the full variable domain reads NAGVMQNPRHLVRRRGQEARLRCSPMKGHSHVYWYRQLPEEGLKFMVYLQKENIIDESGMPKERFSAEFPKEGPSILRIQQVVRGDSAAYFCASSPGAGDLYEQYFGPGTRLTVT.

The chain couples TRBV29-1 to TRBJ2-3; 8 bases align to TRBD2. From germline, CDR1 is SQVTM and CDR2 ANQGSEA. This CDR3 is 15 amino acids long. J gave up 7 bases and V 7 bases, and 16 bases lay outside the gene matches. CDR3 sequence (DNA): TGCAGCGGGGGCGGCATATCGGGGGGGAAGAATACGCAGTATTTT. This sequence encodes CSGGGISGGKNTQYF.